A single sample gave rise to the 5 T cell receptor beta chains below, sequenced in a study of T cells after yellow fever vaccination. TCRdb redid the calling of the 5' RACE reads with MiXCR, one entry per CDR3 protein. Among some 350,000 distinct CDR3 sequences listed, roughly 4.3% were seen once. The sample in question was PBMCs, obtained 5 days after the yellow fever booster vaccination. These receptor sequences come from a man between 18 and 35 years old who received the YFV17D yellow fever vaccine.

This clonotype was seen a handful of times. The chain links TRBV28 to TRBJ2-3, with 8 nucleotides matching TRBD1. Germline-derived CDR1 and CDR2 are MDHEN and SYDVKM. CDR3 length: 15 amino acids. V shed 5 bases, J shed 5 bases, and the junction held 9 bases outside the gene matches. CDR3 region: CASSLTGAHIDTQYF. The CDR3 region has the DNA TGTGCCAGCAGTCTGACAGGGGCGCACATAGATACGCAGTATTTT.

The CDR3 DNA is TGTGCCAGCAGCCGACAGGGGAGGTACAACTATGGCTACACCTTC. Translating it yields CASSRQGRYNYGYTF. The chain uses TRBV27 and TRBJ1-2, with 8 bases that match TRBD1. Germline loops: CDR1 MNHEY, CDR2 SMNVEV (reference sequence). The CDR3 is 15 residues long. V lost 6 bases and J lost 2; bases outside the gene matches: 8.

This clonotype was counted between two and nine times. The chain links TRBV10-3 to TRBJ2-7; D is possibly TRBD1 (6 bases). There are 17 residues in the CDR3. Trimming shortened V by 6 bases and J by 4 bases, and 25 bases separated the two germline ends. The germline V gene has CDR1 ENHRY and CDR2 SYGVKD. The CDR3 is CAISGPRDRTQSYEQYF. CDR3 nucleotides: TGTGCCATCAGCGGGCCCCGCGACAGGACACAATCATACGAGCAGTACTTC.

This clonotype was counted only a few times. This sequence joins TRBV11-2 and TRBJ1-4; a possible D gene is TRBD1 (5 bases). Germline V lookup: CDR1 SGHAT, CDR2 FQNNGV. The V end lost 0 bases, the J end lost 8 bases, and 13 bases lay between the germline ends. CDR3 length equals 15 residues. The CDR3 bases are TGTGCCAGCAGCTTAGATCTGCAGGCAGGGGAAAAACTGTTTTTT. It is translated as CASSLDLQAGEKLFF.

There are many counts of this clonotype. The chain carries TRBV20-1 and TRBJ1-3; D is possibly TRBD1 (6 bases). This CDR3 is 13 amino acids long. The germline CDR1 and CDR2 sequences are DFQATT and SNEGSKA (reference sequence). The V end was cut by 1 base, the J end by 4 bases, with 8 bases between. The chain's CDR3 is CSARGGLGNTIYF. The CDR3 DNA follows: TGCAGTGCTAGAGGGGGGCTAGGAAACACCATATATTTT.